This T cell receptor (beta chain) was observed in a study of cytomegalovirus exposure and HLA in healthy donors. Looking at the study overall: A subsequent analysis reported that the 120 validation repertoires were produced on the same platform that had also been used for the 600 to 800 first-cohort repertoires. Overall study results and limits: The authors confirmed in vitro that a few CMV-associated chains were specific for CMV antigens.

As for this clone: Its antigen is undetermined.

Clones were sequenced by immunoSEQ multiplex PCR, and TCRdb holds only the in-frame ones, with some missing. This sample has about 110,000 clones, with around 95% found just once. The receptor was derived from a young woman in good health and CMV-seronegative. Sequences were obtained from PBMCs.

CDR3 DNA: TGCGCCAGCCGACAGGACAACTATGGCTACACCTTC. It codes for CASRQDNYGYTF. The V gene is TRBV5-1, the J gene TRBJ1-2; perhaps TRBD1 as D (6 bases). In germline, CDR1 is SGHRS, CDR2 YFSETQ. The CDR3 runs to 12 residues. V lost 7 bases and J 2 bases, leaving 9 bases between the germline ends.